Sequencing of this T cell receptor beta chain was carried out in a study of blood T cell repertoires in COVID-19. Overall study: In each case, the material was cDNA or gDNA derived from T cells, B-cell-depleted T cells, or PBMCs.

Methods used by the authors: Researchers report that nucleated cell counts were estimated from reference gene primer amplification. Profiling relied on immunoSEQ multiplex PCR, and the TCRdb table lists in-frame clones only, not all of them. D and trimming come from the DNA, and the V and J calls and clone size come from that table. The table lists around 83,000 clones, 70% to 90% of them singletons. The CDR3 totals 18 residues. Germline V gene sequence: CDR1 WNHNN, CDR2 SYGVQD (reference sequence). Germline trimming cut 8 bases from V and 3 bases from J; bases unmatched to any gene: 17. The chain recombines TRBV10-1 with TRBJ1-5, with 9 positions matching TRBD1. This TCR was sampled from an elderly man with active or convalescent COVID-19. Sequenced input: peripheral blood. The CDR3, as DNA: TGCGCCAGCCCCCTTACTAAGGGACAGGGTCCCCACAATCAGCCCCAGCATTTT. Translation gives CASPLTKGQGPHNQPQHF.